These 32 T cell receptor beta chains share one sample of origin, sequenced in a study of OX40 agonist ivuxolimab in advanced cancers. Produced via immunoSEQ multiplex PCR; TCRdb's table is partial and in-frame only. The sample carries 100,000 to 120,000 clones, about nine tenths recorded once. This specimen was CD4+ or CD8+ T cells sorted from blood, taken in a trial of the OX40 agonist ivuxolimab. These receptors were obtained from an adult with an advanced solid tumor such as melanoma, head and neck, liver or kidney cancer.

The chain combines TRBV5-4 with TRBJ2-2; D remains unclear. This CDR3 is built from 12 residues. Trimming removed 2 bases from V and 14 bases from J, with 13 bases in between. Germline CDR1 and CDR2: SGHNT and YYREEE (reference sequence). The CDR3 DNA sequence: TGTGCCAGCAGCTTTGAGTCGGAGCGACTGTTTTTT. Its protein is CASSFESERLFF.

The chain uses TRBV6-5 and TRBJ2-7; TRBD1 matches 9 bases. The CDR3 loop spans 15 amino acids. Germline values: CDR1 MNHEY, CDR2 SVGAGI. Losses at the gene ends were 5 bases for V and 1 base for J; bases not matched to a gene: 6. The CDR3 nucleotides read TGTGCCAGCAGTCGTAAAGGACAGGGGTCCTACGAGCAGTACTTC. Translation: CASSRKGQGSYEQYF.

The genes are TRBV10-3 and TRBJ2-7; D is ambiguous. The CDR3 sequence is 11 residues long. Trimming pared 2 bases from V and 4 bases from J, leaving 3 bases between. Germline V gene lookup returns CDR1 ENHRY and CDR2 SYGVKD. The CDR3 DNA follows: TGTGCCATCAGTGAGGGGTACGAGCAGTACTTC. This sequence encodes CAISEGYEQYF.

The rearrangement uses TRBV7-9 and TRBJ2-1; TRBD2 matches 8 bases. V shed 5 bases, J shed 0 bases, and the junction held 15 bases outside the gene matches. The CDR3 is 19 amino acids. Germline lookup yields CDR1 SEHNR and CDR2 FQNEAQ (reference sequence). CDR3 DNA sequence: TGTGCCAGCAGCCCACCCCAACTAGCGGAAACTAGCTCCTACAATGAGCAGTTCTTC. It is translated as CASSPPQLAETSSYNEQFF.

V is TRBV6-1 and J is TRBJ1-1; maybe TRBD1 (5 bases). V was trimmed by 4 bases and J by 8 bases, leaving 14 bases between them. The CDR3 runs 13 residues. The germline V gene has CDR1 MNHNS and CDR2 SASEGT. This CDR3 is CASSVWQEGEAFF. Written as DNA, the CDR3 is TGTGCCAGCAGTGTTTGGCAGGAGGGGGAAGCTTTCTTT.

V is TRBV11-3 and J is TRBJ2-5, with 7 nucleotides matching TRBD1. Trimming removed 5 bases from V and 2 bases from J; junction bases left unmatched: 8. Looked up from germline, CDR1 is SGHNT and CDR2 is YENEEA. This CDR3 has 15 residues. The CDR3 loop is CASSPRTGLQETQYF. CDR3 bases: TGTGCCAGCAGCCCCCGGACAGGCCTTCAAGAGACCCAGTACTTC.

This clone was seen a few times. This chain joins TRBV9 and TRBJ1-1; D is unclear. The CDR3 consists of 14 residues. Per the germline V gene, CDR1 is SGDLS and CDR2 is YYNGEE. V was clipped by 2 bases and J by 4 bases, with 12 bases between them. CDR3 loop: CASSVSQKGTEAFF. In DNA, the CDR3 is TGTGCCAGCAGCGTTAGTCAGAAAGGCACTGAAGCTTTCTTT.

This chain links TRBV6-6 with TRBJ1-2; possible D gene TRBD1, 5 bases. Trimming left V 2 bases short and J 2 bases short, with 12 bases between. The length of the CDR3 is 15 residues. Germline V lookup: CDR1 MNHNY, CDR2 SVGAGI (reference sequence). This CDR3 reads CASSYTIRTNYGYTF. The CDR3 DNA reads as TGTGCCAGCAGTTACACAATTCGGACAAACTATGGCTACACCTTC.

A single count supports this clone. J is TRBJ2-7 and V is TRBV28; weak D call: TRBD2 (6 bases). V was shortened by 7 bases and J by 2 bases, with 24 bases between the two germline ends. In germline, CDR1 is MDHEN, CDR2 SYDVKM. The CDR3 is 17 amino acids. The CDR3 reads CASTEWGKNSGAYEQYF. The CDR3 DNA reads TGTGCCAGCACGGAGTGGGGTAAGAATAGCGGAGCCTACGAGCAGTACTTC.

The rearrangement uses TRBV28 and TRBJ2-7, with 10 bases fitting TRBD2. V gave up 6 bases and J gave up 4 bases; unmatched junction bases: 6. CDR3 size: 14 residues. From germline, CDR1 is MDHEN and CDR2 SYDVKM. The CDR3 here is CASRLAGSIYEQYF. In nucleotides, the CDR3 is TGTGCCAGCAGACTAGCGGGATCGATTTACGAGCAGTACTTC. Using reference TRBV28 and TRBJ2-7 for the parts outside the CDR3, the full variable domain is DVKVTQSSRYLVKRTGEKVFLECVQDMDHENMFWYRQDPGLGLRLIYFSYDVKMKEKGDIPEGYSVSREKKERFSLILESASTNQTSMYLCASRLAGSIYEQYFGPGTRLTVT.

CDR3 amino acids: CASSFVSGQSTDTQYF. The DNA for the CDR3 is TGTGCCAGCAGCTTTGTATCGGGACAGAGCACAGATACGCAGTATTTT. The chain employs TRBV5-5 and TRBJ2-3; TRBD1 matches at 7 bases. Looked up from germline, CDR1 is SGHKS and CDR2 is YYEKEE (reference sequence). J gave up 0 bases and V 2 bases, and 6 bases lay outside the gene matches. The CDR3 totals 16 residues.

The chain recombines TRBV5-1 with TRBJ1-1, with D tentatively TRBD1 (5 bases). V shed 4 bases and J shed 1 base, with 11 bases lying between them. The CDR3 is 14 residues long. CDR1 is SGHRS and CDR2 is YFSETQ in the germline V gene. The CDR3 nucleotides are TGCGCCAGCAGCCCGCGCGGGGGGAACACTGAAGCTTTCTTT. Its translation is CASSPRGGNTEAFF.

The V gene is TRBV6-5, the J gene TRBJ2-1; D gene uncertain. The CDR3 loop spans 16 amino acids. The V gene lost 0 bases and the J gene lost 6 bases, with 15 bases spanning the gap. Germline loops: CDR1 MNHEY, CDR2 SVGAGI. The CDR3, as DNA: TGTGCCAGCAGTTACTCGATGGCTCTCCCCGGCAATGAGCAGTTCTTC. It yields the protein CASSYSMALPGNEQFF.

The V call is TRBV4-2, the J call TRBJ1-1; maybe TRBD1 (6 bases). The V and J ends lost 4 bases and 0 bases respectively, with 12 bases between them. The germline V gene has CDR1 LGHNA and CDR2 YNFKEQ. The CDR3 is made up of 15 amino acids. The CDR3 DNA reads TGTGCCAGCAGCCTCCCCCAGGGGATGAACACTGAAGCTTTCTTT. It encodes CASSLPQGMNTEAFF.

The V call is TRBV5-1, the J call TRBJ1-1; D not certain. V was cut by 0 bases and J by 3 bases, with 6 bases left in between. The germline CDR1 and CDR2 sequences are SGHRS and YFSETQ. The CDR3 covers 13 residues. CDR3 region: CASSLVQDTEAFF. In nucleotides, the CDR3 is TGCGCCAGCAGCTTGGTTCAAGACACTGAAGCTTTCTTT. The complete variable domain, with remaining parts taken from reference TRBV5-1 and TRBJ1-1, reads KAGVTQTPRYLIKTRGQQVTLSCSPISGHRSVSWYQQTPGQGLQFLFEYFSETQRNKGNFPGRFSGRQFSNSRSEMNVSTLELGDSALYLCASSLVQDTEAFFGQGTRLTVV.

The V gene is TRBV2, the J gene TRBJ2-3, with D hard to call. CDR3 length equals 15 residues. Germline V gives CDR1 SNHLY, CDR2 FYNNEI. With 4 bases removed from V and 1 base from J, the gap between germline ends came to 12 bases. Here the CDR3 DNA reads TGTGCCAGCAGTGTCTTAAGAATTGGCACAGATACGCAGTATTTT. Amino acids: CASSVLRIGTDTQYF.

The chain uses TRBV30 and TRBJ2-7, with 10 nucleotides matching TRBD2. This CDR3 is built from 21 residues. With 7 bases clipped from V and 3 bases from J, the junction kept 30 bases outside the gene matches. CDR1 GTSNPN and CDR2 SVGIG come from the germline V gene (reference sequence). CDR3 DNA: TGTGCCTACCGACAGGGAGTCCTGTGGCCTAGCAATAGCGGGAGGATCTACGAGCAGTACTTC. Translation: CAYRQGVLWPSNSGRIYEQYF.

CDR3 amino acids: CASSLPGGGPPAQYF. The CDR3 DNA follows: TGCGCCAGCAGCTTGCCGGGCGGGGGGCCCCCCGCGCAGTATTTT. V and J are TRBV5-1 and TRBJ2-3; 8 bases align to TRBD2. The CDR3 runs to 15 residues. Germline V gene lookup returns CDR1 SGHRS and CDR2 YFSETQ. V gave up 1 base and J gave up 10 bases; unmatched junction bases: 11.

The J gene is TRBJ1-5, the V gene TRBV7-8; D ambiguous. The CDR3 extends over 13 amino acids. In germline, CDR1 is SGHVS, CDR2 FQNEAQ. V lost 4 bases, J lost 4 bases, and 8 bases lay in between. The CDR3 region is CASSSGRNQPQHF. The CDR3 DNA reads TGTGCCAGCAGCTCGGGCAGGAATCAGCCCCAGCATTTT.

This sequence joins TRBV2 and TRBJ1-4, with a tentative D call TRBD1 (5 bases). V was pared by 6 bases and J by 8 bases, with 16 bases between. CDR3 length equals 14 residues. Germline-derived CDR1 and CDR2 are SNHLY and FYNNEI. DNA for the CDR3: TGTGCCAGCAGCGCCGGGACCCTGAAGGAAAAACTGTTTTTT. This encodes CASSAGTLKEKLFF.

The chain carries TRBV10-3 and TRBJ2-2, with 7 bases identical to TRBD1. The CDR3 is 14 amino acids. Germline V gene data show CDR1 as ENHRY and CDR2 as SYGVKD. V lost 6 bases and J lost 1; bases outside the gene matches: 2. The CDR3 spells CAISRQGNTGELFF. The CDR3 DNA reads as TGTGCCATCAGCCGACAGGGGAACACCGGGGAGCTGTTTTTT.

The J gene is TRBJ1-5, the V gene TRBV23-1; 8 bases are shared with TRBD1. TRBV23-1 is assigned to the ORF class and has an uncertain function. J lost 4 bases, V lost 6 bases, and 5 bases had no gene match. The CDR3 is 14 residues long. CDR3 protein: CASRRDRGNQPQHF. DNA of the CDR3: TGCGCCAGCAGACGCGACAGGGGAAATCAGCCCCAGCATTTT.

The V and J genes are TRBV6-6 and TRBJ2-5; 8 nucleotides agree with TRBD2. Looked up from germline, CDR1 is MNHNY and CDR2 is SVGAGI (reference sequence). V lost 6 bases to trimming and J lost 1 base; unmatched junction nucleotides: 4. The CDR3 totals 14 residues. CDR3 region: CASSLLAAQETQYF. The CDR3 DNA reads TGTGCCAGCAGCCTACTAGCGGCCCAAGAGACCCAGTACTTC.

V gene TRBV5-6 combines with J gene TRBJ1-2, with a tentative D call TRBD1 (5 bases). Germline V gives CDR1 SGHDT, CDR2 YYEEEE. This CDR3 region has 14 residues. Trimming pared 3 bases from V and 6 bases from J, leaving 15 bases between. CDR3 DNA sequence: TGTGCCAGCAGCTCCACGCCCCTCAGGGATGGCTACACCTTC. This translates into CASSSTPLRDGYTF.

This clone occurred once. The CDR3 loop reads CASSLENPGYEQYF. CDR3 bases: TGTGCCAGCAGCTTAGAGAATCCGGGGTACGAGCAGTACTTC. The V gene is TRBV11-2, the J gene TRBJ2-7; weak D call: TRBD2 (5 bases). This CDR3 spans 14 amino acids. Germline lookup yields CDR1 SGHAT and CDR2 FQNNGV. Deletions cut 0 bases from V and 4 bases from J, with 10 bases between. The whole variable domain, filled in from reference TRBV11-2 and TRBJ2-7, reads EAGVAQSPRYKIIEKRQSVAFWCNPISGHATLYWYQQILGQGPKLLIQFQNNGVVDDSQLPKDRFSAERLKGVDSTLKIQPAKLEDSAVYLCASSLENPGYEQYFGPGTRLTVT.

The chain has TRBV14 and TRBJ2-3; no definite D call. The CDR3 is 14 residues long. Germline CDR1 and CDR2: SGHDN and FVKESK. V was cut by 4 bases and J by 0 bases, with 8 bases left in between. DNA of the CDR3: TGTGCCAGCAGCCCCCTCGAGAGCACAGATACGCAGTATTTT. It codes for CASSPLESTDTQYF.

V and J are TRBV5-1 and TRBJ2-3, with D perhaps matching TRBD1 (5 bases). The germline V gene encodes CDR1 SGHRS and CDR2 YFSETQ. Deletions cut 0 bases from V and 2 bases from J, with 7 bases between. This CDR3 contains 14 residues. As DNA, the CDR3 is TGCGCCAGCAGCTTGGGACAGACCACAGATACGCAGTATTTT. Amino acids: CASSLGQTTDTQYF.

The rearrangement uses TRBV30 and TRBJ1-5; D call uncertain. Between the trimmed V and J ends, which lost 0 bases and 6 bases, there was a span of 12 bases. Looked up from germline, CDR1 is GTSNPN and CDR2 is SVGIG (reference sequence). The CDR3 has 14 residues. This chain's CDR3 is CAWSVWRTGQPQHF. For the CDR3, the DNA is TGTGCCTGGAGTGTATGGCGGACGGGTCAGCCCCAGCATTTT.

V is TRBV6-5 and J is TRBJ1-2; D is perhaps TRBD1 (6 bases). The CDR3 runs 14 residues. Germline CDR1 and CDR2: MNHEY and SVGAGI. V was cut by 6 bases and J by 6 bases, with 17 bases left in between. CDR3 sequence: CASRPGVITNGYTF. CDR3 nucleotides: TGTGCCAGCAGACCAGGGGTAATAACAAATGGCTACACCTTC.

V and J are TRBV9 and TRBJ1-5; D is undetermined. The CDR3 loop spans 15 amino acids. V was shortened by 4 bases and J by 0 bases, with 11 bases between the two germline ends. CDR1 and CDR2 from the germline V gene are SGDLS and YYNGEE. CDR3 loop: CASSRYSDSNQPQHF. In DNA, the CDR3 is TGTGCCAGCAGCCGTTACTCTGATAGCAATCAGCCCCAGCATTTT. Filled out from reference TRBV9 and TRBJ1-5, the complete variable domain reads DSGVTQTPKHLITATGQRVTLRCSPRSGDLSVYWYQQSLDQGLQFLIQYYNGEERAKGNILERFSAQQFPDLHSELNLSSLELGDSALYFCASSRYSDSNQPQHFGDGTRLSIL.

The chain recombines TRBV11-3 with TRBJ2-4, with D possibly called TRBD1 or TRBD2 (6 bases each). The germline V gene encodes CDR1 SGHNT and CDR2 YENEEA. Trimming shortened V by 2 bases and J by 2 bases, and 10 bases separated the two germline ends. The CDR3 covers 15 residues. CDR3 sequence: CASSLMGGSKNIQYF. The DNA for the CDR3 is TGTGCCAGCAGCTTAATGGGGGGCTCCAAAAACATTCAGTACTTC.

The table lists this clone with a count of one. Here the CDR3 reads CASSLVSSGRGDTQYF. The DNA for the CDR3 is TGTGCCAGCAGCTTAGTATCTAGCGGGAGAGGTGATACGCAGTATTTT. The chain recombines TRBV7-2 with TRBJ2-3; 10 bases match TRBD2. The CDR3 runs 16 residues. CDR1 and CDR2 from the germline V gene are SGHTA and FQGNSA. The trim removed 1 base at V and 6 bases at J, leaving 7 bases unmatched.